This paragraph covers one TCR beta chain sequence. These data originate in a study of blood T cell repertoires in COVID-19. Study context: Spain, Italy and the United States supplied samples that represented acute and convalescent COVID-19.

The method was immunoSEQ multiplex PCR; TCRdb's version includes in-frame clones alone and lacks a portion of them. The sample lists approximately 35,000 clones; more than 85% were seen once. V dropped 5 bases and J dropped 0 bases, with 11 bases sitting between them. The CDR3 length is 15 residues. The V gene's germline CDR1 is KGHDR and CDR2 SFDVKD. Sequencing used peripheral blood. The chain combines TRBV24-1 with TRBJ2-3; tentatively, D is TRBD1 (5 bases). This TCR was sampled from a human donor in a cohort sampled during active COVID-19. CDR3 sequence (DNA): TGTGCCACCAGTGTTCAGGGCGCTAGCACAGATACGCAGTATTTT. This sequence encodes CATSVQGASTDTQYF.